The source of this T cell receptor beta chain is a study of cytomegalovirus exposure and HLA in healthy donors. PCR used 60 Vbeta primers and 13 Jbeta primers. Only in-frame clones appear in the TCRdb table, and some are missing; sequencing was by immunoSEQ multiplex PCR. In all, the sample yields around 100,000 clones. Overall study findings and caveats: Follow-up analysis later connected one missense variant in DCLRE1C with trimming of TCR beta V- and J-genes.

With 1 base clipped from V and 4 bases from J, the junction kept 5 bases outside the gene matches. The CDR3 loop spans 15 amino acids. Germline V gene lookup returns CDR1 LGHNA and CDR2 YNFKEQ. Comments on this clone: Its antigen is still unknown.

V and J are TRBV4-2 and TRBJ1-2; TRBD1 agrees at 8 bases. The source of this sequence is a man aged 45 to 65 in good health and CMV-seronegative. Sequencing input: PBMCs. CDR3 sequence (DNA): TGTGCCAGCAGCCAAGTGCTGGACAGGGCCTATGGCTACACCTTC. The encoded protein is CASSQVLDRAYGYTF.